These T cell receptor beta chains were read from a single sample in a study of blood T cells in healthy people across ages. MiXCR, applied by TCRdb to the 5' RACE reads, yields one record per CDR3 protein. This sample has roughly 1.9 million distinct CDR3 sequences, with roughly 43% found just once. What was sequenced was blood. Receptor source: a human donor in good health. CDR3s include the opening cysteine and the closing phenylalanine or tryptophan. The D gene is left open where the match is weak. Clone size, where shown, is once, few, many, or a class for clones that have expanded.

j_call	clone_size	v_call	d_call	cdr3_nt	cdr3_aa
TRBJ2-1	NA	TRBV5-1	NA	TGCGCCAGCAGCGGCAGAGTTTCCTACAATGAGCAGTTCTTC	CASSGRVSYNEQFF
TRBJ1-3	once	TRBV29-1	TRBD1	TGCAGCGTGAAGCAGGGGGCTTGGAACACCATATATTTT	CSVKQGAWNTIYF
TRBJ2-5	NA	TRBV2	NA	TGTGCCAGCTGGGGCGAGGGGATACGGGAAGAGACCCAGTACTTC	CASWGEGIREETQYF
TRBJ2-7	few	TRBV7-6	TRBD1	TGTGCCAGCAGCTCGAACCCGGGACAGGGAACCTACGAGCAGTACTTC	CASSSNPGQGTYEQYF
TRBJ2-1	many	TRBV7-2	TRBD1	TGTGCCAGCAGCTTAGCCGCAGGGGGTTACAATGAGCAGTTCTTC	CASSLAAGGYNEQFF
TRBJ2-1	NA	TRBV7-2	NA	TGTGCCAGCAGCTTAGCCCCGGTGGGTGGAGGCAATGAGCAGTTCTTC	CASSLAPVGGGNEQFF
TRBJ2-4	NA	TRBV20-1	TRBD1	TGCAGTGCTAGAGATCCCGGGACAGGGGAAAACATTCAGTACTTC	CSARDPGTGENIQYF
TRBJ2-7	many	TRBV5-1	NA	TGCGCCAGCAGCTTAGACGGGTCCTACGAGCAGTACTTC	CASSLDGSYEQYF
TRBJ2-2	few	TRBV5-1	NA	TGCGCCAGCAGCTTACTCTCAGGGGGGGTCAACACCGGGGAGCTGTTTTTT	CASSLLSGGVNTGELFF
TRBJ1-1	NA	TRBV12-3/TRBV12-4	NA	TGTGCCAGCAGTGGGCAGGAGGGTGGTGTCGAAGCTTTCTTT	CASSGQEGGVEAFF
TRBJ2-5	many	TRBV12-3/TRBV12-4	NA	TGTGCCAGCAGTGAACTAGCTGAAGAGACCCAGTACTTC	CASSELAEETQYF
TRBJ2-5	few	TRBV15	TRBD2	TGTGCCACCAGTAAGACTAGCGGACACCAAGAGACCCAGTACTTC	CATSKTSGHQETQYF
TRBJ2-7	NA	TRBV10-3	NA	TGTGCCATCACTCGAGCCGAGGGATACGAGCAGTACTTC	CAITRAEGYEQYF
TRBJ2-3	NA	TRBV15	TRBD2	TGTGCCACCAGCAGAGATGTAGCGGGGGTCGCAGATACGCAGTATTTT	CATSRDVAGVADTQYF
TRBJ1-2	few	TRBV7-9	TRBD1	TGTGCCAGCACCGGGACAGGGGGGGACTATGGCTACACCTTC	CASTGTGGDYGYTF
TRBJ2-2	few	TRBV6-6	NA	TGTGCCAGCAGTTTCGTCCAGAACACCGGGGAGCTGTTTTTT	CASSFVQNTGELFF
TRBJ2-7	NA	TRBV29-1	NA	TGCAGCGTTGACTCTGGTGGGGGGAACCGCCACGAGCAGTACTTC	CSVDSGGGNRHEQYF
TRBJ2-1	few	TRBV6-6	NA	TGTGCCAGCAGTCCCATTGGAGGGGCGAATAATGAGCAGTTCTTC	CASSPIGGANNEQFF
TRBJ2-7	few	TRBV28	NA	TGTGCCAGCAGTTTCTCCTACGCCAGCGAGCAGTACTTC	CASSFSYASEQYF
TRBJ1-5	NA	TRBV12-3/TRBV12-4	NA	TGTGCCAGCGCCCGAGACAGGCAGAAGCCCCAGCATTTT	CASARDRQKPQHF
TRBJ2-7	NA	TRBV6-6	TRBD1	TGTGCCAGCAGTTACTCTTCACAGGGGAACTCCTACGAGCAGTACTTC	CASSYSSQGNSYEQYF
TRBJ2-5	NA	TRBV12-3/TRBV12-4	TRBD2	TGTGCCAGCAGCCACCTAGCGGGGGTACGGGAGACCCAGTACTTC	CASSHLAGVRETQYF
TRBJ1-2	NA	TRBV20-1	TRBD1	TGCAGTGCTCCGACAACTTACAGGGGCGGCTACACCTTC	CSAPTTYRGGYTF
TRBJ1-4	NA	TRBV4-1	TRBD1	TGCGCCAGCAGCCCCCCAAGGGGGCAGTATGAAAAACTGTTTTTT	CASSPPRGQYEKLFF
TRBJ1-2	few	TRBV9	NA	TGTGCCAGCAGCGATAAGACAAATGGCTACACCTTC	CASSDKTNGYTF
TRBJ2-1	few	TRBV20-1	NA	TGCAGTGCTAGAGATCTCACAGGGAGGAATGAGCAGTTCTTC	CSARDLTGRNEQFF
TRBJ2-5	NA	TRBV24-1	NA	TGTGCCACCGCCCTGGGAGCCAGGGGCCCCCAAGAGACCCAGTACTTC	CATALGARGPQETQYF
TRBJ2-5	few	TRBV20-1	NA	TGCAGTGCTAGCGCGACGGAGACCCAGTACTTC	CSASATETQYF
TRBJ1-2	few	TRBV20-1	TRBD1	TGCAGTGCGGCTCGGACAGGGGGATATGGCTACACCTTC	CSAARTGGYGYTF
TRBJ2-1	NA	TRBV20-1	TRBD2	TGCAGTGCGGGGGAACCCGGACTAGCGGGGTACAATGAGCAGTTCTTC	CSAGEPGLAGYNEQFF
TRBJ2-2	NA	TRBV7-6	TRBD2	TGTGCCAGCAGCTTATTGACTAGCGGGGGATCCACCGGGGAGCTGTTTTTT	CASSLLTSGGSTGELFF